These T cell receptor beta chains were read from a single sample in a study of blood T cell repertoires in COVID-19. The repertoire was sequenced with immunoSEQ multiplex PCR; TCRdb's copy has only in-frame clones and lacks some. Of 160,000 or so clones in the sample, roughly four fifths are singletons; the top ten hold 11%. Sequencing was carried out using peripheral blood. The receptor set was obtained from a human donor in a cohort sampled during active COVID-19. CDR3s include the opening cysteine and the closing phenylalanine or tryptophan. Fields, in order: D gene, V gene, clone size, J gene, CDR3 DNA, CDR3 protein. The D gene is left open where the match is weak. A row's size may be missing; if present it is once, few, many or a size class.

>-|TRBV9|many|TRBJ1-2
TGTGCCAGCAGCCACCGACAGTTAGGCTACACCTTC
CASSHRQLGYTF
>-|TRBV12-3/TRBV12-4|-|TRBJ2-3
TGTGCCAGCAGAGACGCGGGTTTCGATACGCAGTATTTT
CASRDAGFDTQYF
>-|TRBV27|few|TRBJ1-1
TGTGCCAGCCACCCCTGGGCGAACACTGAAGCTTTCTTT
CASHPWANTEAFF
>-|TRBV3-1/TRBV3-2|few|TRBJ1-2
TGTGCCAGCAGCCTCTCGGGGAGAAACTATGGCTACACCTTC
CASSLSGRNYGYTF
>-|TRBV18|few|TRBJ1-5
TGTGCCAGCTCCCTACTGAGCAATCAGCCCCAGCATTTT
CASSLLSNQPQHF
>-|TRBV19|-|TRBJ1-5
TGTGCCAGTAGTATGGAGTCGCGGCCTTATCAGCCCCAGCATTTT
CASSMESRPYQPQHF
>-|TRBV18|-|TRBJ1-2
TGTGCCAGCTCACCATCCCGGGGCTATGGCTACACCTTC
CASSPSRGYGYTF
>TRBD1|TRBV19|once|TRBJ1-2
TGTGCCAGTAGTTTAAGGACAGGGCAGGATGGCTACACCTTC
CASSLRTGQDGYTF
>TRBD2|TRBV19|-|TRBJ2-3
TGTGCCAGTAGTACCCTCACGACTAGCGGGAGTAGGGATACGCAGTATTTT
CASSTLTTSGSRDTQYF
>-|TRBV7-9|few|TRBJ2-7
TGTGCCAGCAGCACCGTAGGACAGCCCTCCTACGAGCAGTACTTC
CASSTVGQPSYEQYF
>TRBD2|TRBV19|-|TRBJ2-5
TGTGCCAGTAGTCCCGGACTAGCGGGCCTCCAAGAGACCCAGTACTTC
CASSPGLAGLQETQYF
>-|TRBV7-8|-|TRBJ2-2
TGTGCCAGCAGCCTTCTTGTGAACACCGGGGAGCTGTTTTTT
CASSLLVNTGELFF
>TRBD2|TRBV3-1/TRBV3-2|-|TRBJ2-1
TGTGCCAGCAGCCAAGGATCTAGCGGGGGCCTCTCTGAGCAGTTCTTC
CASSQGSSGGLSEQFF
>-|TRBV19|-|TRBJ1-6
TGTGCCAGTAGTATAGGTTGGGGCCAGGGAAATTCACCCCTCCACTTT
CASSIGWGQGNSPLHF
>TRBD1|TRBV19|once|TRBJ1-5
TGTGCCAGTAAAGTGATGGCGACAGGGTGGAATCAGCCCCAGCATTTT
CASKVMATGWNQPQHF
>TRBD2|TRBV6-5|-|TRBJ2-7
TGTGCCAGCAGTTACTCGAAAGCGGGAGTGTACGAGCAGTACTTC
CASSYSKAGVYEQYF
>-|TRBV24-1|-|TRBJ2-1
TGTGCCACCAGTGATCCCGGGACAGCCGGGGGTAATGAGCAGTTCTTC
CATSDPGTAGGNEQFF
>-|TRBV6-2/TRBV6-3|-|TRBJ2-7
TGTGCCAGCAGTTATAAACAGGGTTACGAGCAGTACTTC
CASSYKQGYEQYF
>TRBD2|TRBV19|-|TRBJ2-1
TGTGCCAGTAAGAACGCGGGAGGGCCCTATGAGCAGTTCTTC
CASKNAGGPYEQFF
>-|TRBV6-5|-|TRBJ2-7
TGTGCCAGCACCTTACGGAGGGCAGCGGCCTACGAGCAGTACTTC
CASTLRRAAAYEQYF
>TRBD1|TRBV7-8|-|TRBJ1-2
TGTGCCAGCAGCTCTCAACGTAACAGGGGGCAGGGCTATGGCTACACCTTC
CASSSQRNRGQGYGYTF
>-|TRBV25-1|-|TRBJ2-7
TGTGCCAGCAGTGAGAGCCGGGTGCAGTACTTC
CASSESRVQYF
>TRBD1|TRBV18|-|TRBJ1-5
TGTGCCAGCTCACCTCAGGGACAGGGCAGCCAGCCCCAGCATTTT
CASSPQGQGSQPQHF
>-|TRBV6-4|-|TRBJ2-2
TGTGCCAGCAGTGCCCAGGTATCCGGGGAGCTGTTTTTT
CASSAQVSGELFF